The 10 T cell receptor beta chains reported below all come from one sample, sequenced in a study of blood T cell repertoires in COVID-19. This table comes from immunoSEQ multiplex PCR, and its TCRdb copy is limited to in-frame clones, with some not included. The sample lists tens of thousands of clones, approximately 82% occurring once. Sequencing was carried out using peripheral blood. These receptors were obtained from a man in his sixties with acute or convalescent COVID-19.

This clone was recorded a few times. The chain is built from TRBV28 and TRBJ2-7; a possible D gene is TRBD1 (6 bases). The CDR3 contains 15 residues. CDR1 and CDR2 from the germline V gene are MDHEN and SYDVKM. V was clipped by 3 bases and J by 2 bases, with 14 bases between them. CDR3 region: CASSFIQGPTYEQYF. In DNA form, the CDR3 reads TGTGCCAGCAGTTTTATTCAGGGGCCCACCTACGAGCAGTACTTC.

The V gene is TRBV5-6, the J gene TRBJ2-5; D may be TRBD2 (6 bases). V shed 1 base and J shed 3 bases, with 13 bases lying between them. The CDR3 length is 15 residues. Germline CDR1 and CDR2: SGHDT and YYEEEE. The DNA of the CDR3 is TGTGCCAGCAGCTTGAAACGGGGGTGGGAAGAGACCCAGTACTTC. Its protein is CASSLKRGWEETQYF.

CDR3 sequence reads: CASSLVQQESNYGYTF. The DNA for the CDR3 is TGTGCCAGCAGCCTAGTGCAACAAGAGAGTAACTATGGCTACACCTTC. The chain couples TRBV2 to TRBJ1-2, with no clear D. The CDR3 is made up of 16 amino acids. Germline CDR1 is SNHLY and CDR2 is FYNNEI. V was clipped by 6 bases and J by 1 base, with 18 bases between them. Filled out from reference TRBV2 and TRBJ1-2, the complete variable domain reads EPEVTQTPSHQVTQMGQEVILRCVPISNHLYFYWYRQILGQKVEFLVSFYNNEISEKSEIFDDQFSVERPDGSNFTLKIRSTKLEDSAMYFCASSLVQQESNYGYTFGSGTRLTVV.

This clone was observed a single time. V and J are TRBV7-9 and TRBJ1-2; 9 nucleotides align to TRBD1. This CDR3 region has 15 residues. The V segment lost 5 bases and the J segment 3 bases; nucleotides outside the gene matches: 7. Germline CDR1 SEHNR, CDR2 FQNEAQ (reference sequence). The CDR3 reads CASSQPTGGDYGYTF. As DNA, the CDR3 is TGTGCCAGCAGCCAACCGACAGGGGGGGACTATGGCTACACCTTC.

The V gene is TRBV6-5, the J gene TRBJ1-2; perhaps TRBD1 as D (6 bases). The CDR3 has 13 amino acids. In germline, CDR1 is MNHEY, CDR2 SVGAGI. The V end was cut by 7 bases, the J end by 4 bases, with 13 bases between. The DNA of the CDR3 is TGTGCCAGCACCAAGGGGGTGATCTATGGCTACACCTTC. Protein sequence: CASTKGVIYGYTF.

The chain recombines TRBV29-1 with TRBJ1-1; 10 bases align to TRBD1. The V and J ends lost 6 bases and 6 bases, in that order; junction bases with no gene match: 7. The CDR3 has 13 amino acids. Germline V lookup: CDR1 SQVTM, CDR2 ANQGSEA. CDR3 protein: CSVGDRGNAEAFF. The DNA of the CDR3 is TGCAGCGTGGGGGACAGGGGAAACGCTGAAGCTTTCTTT.

The rearrangement links TRBV15 to TRBJ2-1; perhaps TRBD2 as D (5 bases). CDR3 length: 14 residues. The germline V gene has CDR1 LNHNV and CDR2 YYDKDF (reference sequence). V dropped 0 bases and J dropped 9 bases, with 12 bases sitting between them. The CDR3 sequence is CATSRDNSRGEQFF. For the CDR3, the DNA is TGTGCCACCAGCAGAGATAACAGCCGGGGTGAGCAGTTCTTC.

Notes on this clone: This same CDR3 is encoded by further DNA sequences in the sample. J is TRBJ1-1 and V is TRBV5-1, with D uncertain. This CDR3 has 13 residues. Deletions cut 5 bases from V and 2 bases from J, with 10 bases between. Germline V gives CDR1 SGHRS, CDR2 YFSETQ. This CDR3 is CASSLQPNTEAFF. CDR3 in DNA: TGCGCCAGCAGTTTACAGCCCAACACTGAAGCTTTCTTT.

The J gene is TRBJ1-2, the V gene TRBV13; D ambiguous. This CDR3 contains 14 residues. Trimming left V 2 bases short and J 2 bases short, with 9 bases between. CDR1 and CDR2 from the germline V gene are PRHDT and FYEKMQ (reference sequence). In DNA, the CDR3 is TGTGCCAGCAGCTTATTCGGAGGGAACTATGGCTACACCTTC. Its translation: CASSLFGGNYGYTF.

Written as DNA, the CDR3 is TGCGCCAGCAGCACTGGACTAGCGGGGGATACAGATACGCAGTATTTT. This codes for CASSTGLAGDTDTQYF. The chain joins TRBV5-1 to TRBJ2-3, with TRBD2 matching 13 bases. The V gene end was trimmed by 4 bases and the J gene end by 3 bases; junction bases not matched to a gene: 5. CDR3 length equals 16 residues. CDR1 is SGHRS and CDR2 is YFSETQ in the germline V gene.